This TCR beta chain was recorded in a study of T cell changes during pregnancy in multiple sclerosis. Here immunoSEQ multiplex PCR was the method, and the copy in TCRdb shows in-frame clones only, minus some. The data show tens of thousands of clones, with around 93% seen just once and roughly 1.9% held by the top ten. The source of this sequence is a female donor in good health, enrolled as a control in a pregnancy study. This sample comprised peripheral blood, obtained in the first trimester of pregnancy.

CDR3 sequence: CASSESGRGADTQYF. The CDR3 region has the DNA TGTGCCAGCAGTGAATCGGGCAGGGGAGCAGATACGCAGTATTTT. The rearrangement links TRBV25-1 to TRBJ2-3, with D perhaps matching TRBD1 (6 bases). V lost 1 base and J 4 bases, leaving 12 bases between the germline ends. CDR3 length equals 15 residues. The germline V gene has CDR1 MGHDK and CDR2 SYGVNS.